The rows below give T cell receptor beta chains drawn from one sample of a study of blood T cell repertoires in COVID-19. The table came from immunoSEQ multiplex PCR; TCRdb's copy has only in-frame clones and leaves some out. The sample shows around 190,000 clones, more than 70% of them seen only once. Specimen: peripheral blood. These receptors were collected from a woman aged 55-70 years with acute or convalescent COVID-19. The CDR3 runs from the conserved cysteine through the conserved F or W. The D gene is left open where the match is weak. A row's size may be missing; if present it is once, few, many or a size class.

d_call,v_call,j_call,clone_size,cdr3_aa,cdr3_nt
NA,TRBV2,TRBJ1-2,NA,CASTRGWGGDGYTF,TGTGCCAGCACTCGGGGCTGGGGAGGGGATGGCTACACCTTC
NA,TRBV9,TRBJ2-1,NA,CASSVGLDSGKNEQFF,TGTGCCAGCAGCGTAGGGTTGGATAGCGGTAAAAATGAGCAGTTCTTC
NA,TRBV10-1,TRBJ2-3,NA,CASSESRGDTQYF,TGCGCCAGCAGTGAGTCGCGGGGAGATACGCAGTATTTT
NA,TRBV27,TRBJ1-5,NA,CASSLTTGSNQPQHF,TGTGCCAGCAGTTTAACGACAGGTAGCAATCAGCCCCAGCATTTT
NA,TRBV5-1,TRBJ2-1,NA,CASSSQGSGEQFF,TGCGCCAGCAGCTCACAGGGTTCCGGTGAGCAGTTCTTC
NA,TRBV6-6,TRBJ1-3,NA,CASSYTDVSGNTIYF,TGTGCCAGCAGTTACACAGATGTCTCTGGAAACACCATATATTTT
TRBD2,TRBV20-1,TRBJ2-1,many,CSAERESGFF,TGCAGTGCCGAGCGGGAATCAGGGTTCTTC
NA,TRBV5-5,TRBJ2-5,NA,CASSLGQGGETQYF,TGTGCCAGCAGCTTGGGACAGGGAGGAGAGACCCAGTACTTC
NA,TRBV3-1/TRBV3-2,TRBJ1-6,NA,CASSQGSSYNSPLHF,TGTGCCAGCAGCCAAGGGAGCTCCTATAATTCACCCCTCCACTTT
TRBD1,TRBV5-1,TRBJ2-7,NA,CASSPDRGYEQYF,TGCGCCAGCAGCCCTGACAGGGGATACGAGCAGTACTTC
NA,TRBV19,TRBJ1-3,NA,CASSINGQGNTIYF,TGTGCCAGTAGTATAAATGGACAGGGAAACACCATATATTTT
NA,TRBV6-5,TRBJ1-2,NA,CASNPTGSGYGYTF,TGTGCCAGCAATCCTACAGGGTCGGGGTATGGCTACACCTTC
NA,TRBV9,TRBJ2-1,NA,CASSVGGQGFNEQFF,TGTGCCAGCAGCGTAGGGGGGCAGGGTTTCAATGAGCAGTTCTTC
TRBD2,TRBV13,TRBJ2-3,once,CASSHAAGGRRGDTQYF,TGTGCCAGCAGCCATGCGGCGGGAGGGCGACGGGGAGATACGCAGTATTTT
TRBD1,TRBV6-5,TRBJ1-5,NA,CASSQTGTLFGPQHF,TGTGCCAGCAGTCAGACAGGGACCCTTTTTGGGCCCCAGCATTTT
TRBD2,TRBV24-1,TRBJ2-1,NA,CATSDVWGGEQFF,TGTGCCACCAGTGATGTCTGGGGGGGAGAGCAGTTCTTC
NA,TRBV30,TRBJ1-1,NA,CAWTVTTTGGEAFF,TGTGCCTGGACTGTAACCACCACGGGGGGTGAAGCTTTCTTT
NA,TRBV29-1,TRBJ2-1,NA,CSVEGPGLRNEQFF,TGCAGCGTTGAAGGGCCAGGGTTGAGGAATGAGCAGTTCTTC
TRBD1,TRBV11-2,TRBJ1-5,NA,CASSPQGGGQPQHF,TGTGCCAGCAGCCCGCAGGGGGGAGGACAGCCCCAGCATTTT
NA,TRBV6-2/TRBV6-3,TRBJ1-5,NA,CASSYDSPRSQPQHF,TGTGCCAGCAGTTACGACAGTCCAAGGAGTCAGCCCCAGCATTTT
TRBD2,TRBV19,TRBJ2-1,NA,CASSAGTSGRRNEQFF,TGTGCCAGTAGCGCCGGGACTAGCGGGAGAAGAAATGAGCAGTTCTTC